This passage covers 32 T cell receptor beta chains from one sample sequenced in a study of TIL therapy for anti-PD-1-resistant metastatic lung cancer. This was the immunoSEQ v3 assay. The assay was immunoSEQ multiplex PCR, and TCRdb's table has in-frame clones only and misses some. In the table there are under 60,000 clones, 86% of which are singletons. This sample's time point: pre-treatment sample, taken before nivolumab and TIL therapy. The material sequenced was blood, taken at baseline. The source is a person between 25 and 80 years old with non-small cell lung cancer.

The chain's CDR3 is CASSPRRGLATNEKLFF. The CDR3 DNA reads as TGCGCCAGCAGCCCTCGAAGGGGCCTTGCAACTAATGAAAAACTGTTTTTT. V gene TRBV4-3 combines with J gene TRBJ1-4; a weak D match, TRBD1 (5 bases). The CDR3 loop spans 17 amino acids. Between the trimmed V and J ends, which lost 4 bases and 0 bases, there was a span of 15 bases. CDR1 LGHNA and CDR2 YSLEER come from the germline V gene.

The chain links TRBV29-1 to TRBJ2-7, with D maybe TRBD1 (6 bases). From germline, CDR1 is SQVTM and CDR2 ANQGSEA. Trimming stripped 0 bases from V and 2 bases from J, with 14 bases between. The CDR3 consists of 15 residues. The CDR3 protein is CSVEDPTGSTYEQYF. The CDR3 DNA follows: TGCAGCGTTGAAGATCCGACAGGCTCAACCTACGAGCAGTACTTC.

The chain links TRBV9 to TRBJ2-1, with D perhaps matching TRBD2 (5 bases). There are 14 residues in the CDR3. Trimming left V 4 bases short and J 6 bases short, with 14 bases between. Germline CDR1 SGDLS, CDR2 YYNGEE. CDR3 in DNA: TGTGCCAGCAGCCCTCTAACGGGGAGCAATGAGCAGTTCTTC. Amino acids: CASSPLTGSNEQFF. The full variable domain, with the rest looked up from reference TRBV9 and TRBJ2-1, is DSGVTQTPKHLITATGQRVTLRCSPRSGDLSVYWYQQSLDQGLQFLIQYYNGEERAKGNILERFSAQQFPDLHSELNLSSLELGDSALYFCASSPLTGSNEQFFGPGTRLTVL.

The chain combines TRBV19 with TRBJ2-7, with D possibly TRBD2 on 6 matching bases. Germline CDR1 LNHDA, CDR2 SQIVND (reference sequence). The CDR3 consists of 14 residues. The germline V and J ends were trimmed by 5 bases and 4 bases, with 15 bases remaining between them. The CDR3: CASSFGVGGYEQYF. Written as DNA, the CDR3 is TGTGCCAGTAGTTTCGGTGTGGGGGGATACGAGCAGTACTTC. Based on the CDR3 plus reference TRBV19 and TRBJ2-7, the full variable domain is DGGITQSPKYLFRKEGQNVTLSCEQNLNHDAMYWYRQDPGQGLRLIYYSQIVNDFQKGDIAEGYSVSREKKESFPLTVTSAQKNPTAFYLCASSFGVGGYEQYFGPGTRLTVT.

This chain uses TRBV6-4 with TRBJ2-3; D is possibly TRBD2 (6 bases). The V gene lost 3 bases and the J gene lost 0 bases, with 10 bases spanning the gap. The CDR3 has 15 amino acids. Germline V gene data show CDR1 as MRHNA and CDR2 as SNTAGT. The CDR3 protein is CASSEDGGSTDTQYF. The DNA for the CDR3 is TGTGCCAGCAGTGAGGACGGGGGAAGCACAGATACGCAGTATTTT.

J is TRBJ2-3 and V is TRBV27; D not resolved. This CDR3 is 14 amino acids long. Trimming removed 7 bases from V and 1 base from J, with 12 bases in between. Per germline, CDR1 MNHEY and CDR2 SMNVEV (reference sequence). The CDR3 region is CASTLAGGTDTQYF. CDR3 coding DNA: TGTGCCAGCACCCTCGCTGGGGGCACAGATACGCAGTATTTT.

The rearrangement links TRBV7-6 to TRBJ2-1; 9 bases fit TRBD2. Germline loops: CDR1 SGHVS, CDR2 FNYEAQ. CDR3 length: 16 amino acids. V trimming: 5 bases; J trimming: 9 bases; junction bases outside the gene matches: 14. In DNA, the CDR3 is TGTGCCAGCAGCCCAACACCCGGGACTAGCTTTTCTGAGCAGTTCTTC. Protein sequence: CASSPTPGTSFSEQFF.

The rearrangement uses TRBV21-1 and TRBJ2-1. TRBV21-1 is assigned pseudogene status. The CDR3 sequence is 17 residues long. The DNA of the CDR3 is TGTGCCAGCAGCAACCCTAGGAGGGGGTTAACCTACAATGAGCAGTTCTTC. It translates to CASSNPRRGLTYNEQFF.

This sequence joins TRBV28 and TRBJ2-1; 13 nucleotides agree with TRBD2. This CDR3 is 16 amino acids long. Trimming cost V 1 base and J 9 bases; bases outside gene matches: 6. CDR1 and CDR2 (germline): MDHEN, SYDVKM. CDR3 sequence (DNA): TGTGCCAGCAGTTTATTTGGACTAGCGGGAGCTGCTGAGCAGTTCTTC. As protein: CASSLFGLAGAAEQFF.

V usage is TRBV7-2 and J usage is TRBJ2-5; the match to TRBD1 covers 7 bases. Germline V CDR1 and CDR2: SGHTA, FQGNSA. After removal of 5 bases from V and 3 bases from J, the junction contained 12 bases not matched to a gene. This CDR3 has 16 residues. The CDR3 coding sequence is TGTGCCAGCAGCGCCCGTCCGGGACAGACGAAAGAGACCCAGTACTTC. Amino acid sequence: CASSARPGQTKETQYF.

The rearrangement links TRBV5-1 to TRBJ1-2; 8 bases are a match to TRBD1. CDR1 is SGHRS and CDR2 is YFSETQ in the germline V gene. The CDR3 spans 15 residues. V gave up 0 bases and J gave up 6 bases; unmatched junction bases: 7. The CDR3 sequence is CASSLATRGLNGYTF. Here the CDR3 DNA reads TGCGCCAGCAGCTTGGCAACCAGGGGGCTTAATGGCTACACCTTC.

The rearrangement uses TRBV27 and TRBJ2-5, with TRBD2 matching over 8 bases. V lost 2 bases to trimming and J lost 5 bases; unmatched junction nucleotides: 19. The CDR3 consists of 19 residues. The V gene's germline CDR1 is MNHEY and CDR2 SMNVEV (reference sequence). CDR3 protein: CASSLTPPTTSGLRETQYF. The CDR3 DNA reads TGTGCCAGCAGTTTAACCCCCCCCACAACTAGCGGCCTACGGGAGACCCAGTACTTC.

The chain is built from TRBV7-9 and TRBJ2-5, with D possibly TRBD1 on 6 matching bases. Germline values: CDR1 SEHNR, CDR2 FQNEAQ (reference sequence). V was cut by 8 bases and J by 4 bases, with 17 bases left in between. The CDR3 is made up of 14 amino acids. The CDR3 nucleotides read TGTGCCAGCGAACCGAATGGACAGTCAGAGACCCAGTACTTC. Translation: CASEPNGQSETQYF.

The chain combines TRBV28 with TRBJ1-2; D not resolved. V was trimmed by 6 bases and J by 2 bases, leaving 13 bases between them. The CDR3 length is 14 residues. Germline V lookup: CDR1 MDHEN, CDR2 SYDVKM. CDR3 protein: CASSREQINYGYTF. CDR3 sequence (DNA): TGTGCCAGCAGCAGAGAGCAGATAAACTATGGCTACACCTTC.

The rearrangement uses TRBV24-1 and TRBJ2-1; 13 nucleotides match TRBD2. In germline, CDR1 is KGHDR, CDR2 SFDVKD. V lost 3 bases to trimming and J lost 7 bases; unmatched junction nucleotides: 8. The CDR3 consists of 17 residues. The DNA of the CDR3 is TGTGCCACCAGTGATACTAGCGGGGGGGCCTTAAGGAATGAGCAGTTCTTC. It specifies CATSDTSGGALRNEQFF.

The chain uses TRBV18 and TRBJ2-3, with D possibly being TRBD2 (6 bases). The V end was cut by 4 bases, the J end by 3 bases, with 11 bases between. CDR1 KGHSH and CDR2 LQKENI come from the germline V gene. CDR3 length: 14 amino acids. CDR3 in amino acids: CASSRETSTDTQYF. CDR3 DNA sequence: TGTGCCAGCTCACGAGAGACTAGTACAGATACGCAGTATTTT.

This chain links TRBV7-8 with TRBJ1-2, with D unclear. Germline CDR1 and CDR2: SGHVS and FQNEAQ. V was trimmed by 0 bases and J by 8 bases, leaving 10 bases between them. This CDR3 has 13 amino acids. The chain's CDR3 is CASSLATSDGYTF. CDR3 sequence (DNA): TGTGCCAGCAGCTTAGCAACCTCGGACGGCTACACCTTC.

V gene TRBV25-1 combines with J gene TRBJ1-1; D perhaps matches TRBD1 (5 bases). The V gene lost 3 bases and the J gene lost 4 bases, with 9 bases spanning the gap. The V gene's germline CDR1 is MGHDK and CDR2 SYGVNS. This CDR3 spans 13 amino acids. In DNA, the CDR3 is TGTGCCAGCAGTGACAGGGTAGGCACTGAAGCTTTCTTT. This gives the protein CASSDRVGTEAFF.

The rearrangement uses TRBV7-2 and TRBJ2-7; a weak D match, TRBD2 (5 bases). Trimming removed 6 bases at V and 7 bases at J, with 16 bases between. The CDR3 has 13 amino acids. Germline CDR1 reads SGHTA; CDR2 reads FQGNSA. CDR3 in amino acids: CASRGSGLGEQYF. CDR3 in DNA: TGTGCCAGCAGAGGCAGCGGTCTTGGGGAGCAGTACTTC.

The V gene is TRBV15, the J gene TRBJ2-1; TRBD2 might be the D (5 bases). CDR1 is LNHNV, CDR2 YYDKDF, per germline (reference sequence). V lost 0 bases to trimming and J lost 4 bases, with 10 bases between them. The CDR3 is made up of 15 amino acids. The CDR3 loop is CATSRDRAGYNEQFF. In DNA form, the CDR3 reads TGTGCCACCAGCAGAGATCGGGCGGGTTACAATGAGCAGTTCTTC.

V is TRBV5-1 and J is TRBJ1-2; D is perhaps TRBD1 (6 bases). The V gene lost 4 bases and the J gene lost 6 bases, with 19 bases spanning the gap. The germline V gene has CDR1 SGHRS and CDR2 YFSETQ. This CDR3 contains 15 residues. The CDR3 sequence: CASSMLPTGRDGYTF. CDR3 bases: TGCGCCAGCAGCATGCTACCTACAGGGAGGGATGGCTACACCTTC. Supplemented by reference TRBV5-1 and TRBJ1-2, the full variable domain reads KAGVTQTPRYLIKTRGQQVTLSCSPISGHRSVSWYQQTPGQGLQFLFEYFSETQRNKGNFPGRFSGRQFSNSRSEMNVSTLELGDSALYLCASSMLPTGRDGYTFGSGTRLTVV.

The chain couples TRBV7-2 to TRBJ2-5; TRBD1 aligns across 11 bases. This CDR3 region has 16 residues. J was trimmed by 5 bases and V by 0 bases; bases with no gene match: 5. Per the germline V gene, CDR1 is SGHTA and CDR2 is FQGNSA. In nucleotides, the CDR3 is TGTGCCAGCAGCTTAGCCGGACAGGGGGCATGGGAGACCCAGTACTTC. Translated, it gives CASSLAGQGAWETQYF.

This chain joins TRBV7-6 and TRBJ1-4; D gene uncertain. The CDR3 is made up of 16 amino acids. Deletions cut 5 bases from V and 5 bases from J, with 18 bases between. Germline lookup yields CDR1 SGHVS and CDR2 FNYEAQ. CDR3 coding DNA: TGTGCCAGCAGCGTAACCCCGGACCTGGGGAATGAAAAACTGTTTTTT. Translated, it gives CASSVTPDLGNEKLFF. Together with reference TRBV7-6 and TRBJ1-4, the CDR3 gives the full variable domain: GAGVSQSPRYKVTKRGQDVALRCDPISGHVSLYWYRQALGQGPEFLTYFNYEAQQDKSGLPNDRFSAERPEGSISTLTIQRTEQRDSAMYRCASSVTPDLGNEKLFFGSGTQLSVL.

V is TRBV4-3 and J is TRBJ1-2; TRBD1 matches at 7 bases. The J segment lost 6 bases and the V segment lost 4 bases, leaving 11 bases of the junction unmatched. CDR3 length: 15 amino acids. Germline V gives CDR1 LGHNA, CDR2 YSLEER. The CDR3 is CASSRGVDRANGYTF. In DNA, the CDR3 is TGCGCCAGCAGCCGGGGCGTCGACAGGGCAAATGGCTACACCTTC.

CDR3 amino acids: CASSQAGTGVNEQFF. CDR3 nucleotide sequence: TGTGCCAGCAGCCAAGCCGGGACAGGGGTAAATGAGCAGTTCTTC. The chain has TRBV4-2 and TRBJ2-1; 10 bases line up with TRBD1. The CDR3 is 15 amino acids. The junction had 4 bases not matched to a gene; V was cut back by 1 base and J by 7 bases. Germline CDR1 reads LGHNA; CDR2 reads YNFKEQ.

The chain links TRBV28 to TRBJ2-7; 7 bases line up with TRBD2. The germline gives CDR1 MDHEN, CDR2 SYDVKM. The CDR3 is 15 residues long. V was pared by 4 bases and J by 3 bases, with 9 bases of the junction left unmatched. The CDR3 reads CASSWGGQGGYEQYF. DNA for the CDR3: TGTGCCAGCAGTTGGGGGGGTCAGGGTGGCTACGAGCAGTACTTC.

The rearrangement uses TRBV28 and TRBJ2-2; TRBD2 matches at 13 bases. The CDR3 extends over 19 amino acids. Looked up from germline, CDR1 is MDHEN and CDR2 is SYDVKM. The V gene end was trimmed by 5 bases and the J gene end by 0 bases; junction bases not matched to a gene: 9. CDR3 in amino acids: CASSRLLAGGPSNTGELFF. CDR3 nucleotide sequence: TGTGCCAGCAGTCGACTACTAGCGGGAGGGCCCTCGAACACCGGGGAGCTGTTTTTT.

The chain combines TRBV10-3 with TRBJ1-6; perhaps TRBD1 as D (6 bases). V lost 0 bases to trimming and J lost 10 bases, with 13 bases between them. CDR3 length: 15 residues. Germline V gene sequence: CDR1 ENHRY, CDR2 SYGVKD. This chain's CDR3 is CAISESFTGRSPLHF. CDR3 coding DNA: TGTGCCATCAGTGAGTCGTTCACAGGGCGATCACCCCTCCACTTT.

The chain recombines TRBV18 with TRBJ1-4; D gene ambiguous. V was cut by 1 base and J by 8 bases, with 11 bases left in between. CDR3 length: 14 amino acids. CDR1 and CDR2 from the germline V gene are KGHSH and LQKENI. Here the CDR3 reads CASSPRRAEEKLFF. The CDR3 DNA sequence: TGTGCCAGCTCACCACGAAGGGCTGAGGAAAAACTGTTTTTT.

This clone was detected only once. V and J are TRBV27 and TRBJ2-7, with D perhaps matching TRBD2 (6 bases). The germline V gene encodes CDR1 MNHEY and CDR2 SMNVEV (reference sequence). V dropped 4 bases and J dropped 4 bases, with 11 bases sitting between them. The CDR3 length is 13 residues. The CDR3 protein is CASSSSREYEQYF. CDR3 DNA sequence: TGTGCCAGCAGTTCGTCCCGGGAGTACGAGCAGTACTTC.

This clone was recorded only once. The CDR3 coding sequence is TGTGCCAGTAACGAGGGGTCCGGGAACACTGAAGCTTTCTTT. Protein product: CASNEGSGNTEAFF. The chain recombines TRBV19 with TRBJ1-1; D may be TRBD1 (5 bases). Trimming removed 7 bases from V and 1 base from J, with 13 bases in between. The CDR3 is 14 residues long. Germline-derived CDR1 and CDR2 are LNHDA and SQIVND (reference sequence). The full variable domain, with the rest looked up from reference TRBV19 and TRBJ1-1, is DGGITQSPKYLFRKEGQNVTLSCEQNLNHDAMYWYRQDPGQGLRLIYYSQIVNDFQKGDIAEGYSVSREKKESFPLTVTSAQKNPTAFYLCASNEGSGNTEAFFGQGTRLTVV.

The V call is TRBV5-1, the J call TRBJ2-5; D is unresolved. Germline loops: CDR1 SGHRS, CDR2 YFSETQ. The CDR3 runs 15 residues. V dropped 1 base and J dropped 3 bases, with 13 bases sitting between them. The DNA for the CDR3 is TGCGCCAGCAGCTTGTCCCCCCAACGCAAAGAGACCCAGTACTTC. Its protein product is CASSLSPQRKETQYF.